This T cell receptor beta chain was found in a study of cytomegalovirus exposure and HLA in healthy donors. Notes on the study in general: An analysis that was carried out later associated 16,951 TCR beta sequences with HLA alleles at 0.05 false discovery rate. Some V segments, TRBV6-2 and TRBV6-3 among them, were indistinguishable and were therefore excluded. Previous analysis showed most TCR beta V segments were productive about 90% or about 30% of the time.

The PCR contained 60 Vbeta and 13 Jbeta primers. The method was immunoSEQ multiplex PCR; TCRdb's version includes in-frame clones alone and lacks a portion of them. The sample table includes some 200,000 clones. For this clone: Its target is unknown.

Germline CDR1 reads SGHVS; CDR2 reads FNYEAQ. The V gene end was trimmed by 5 bases and the J gene end by 6 bases; junction bases not matched to a gene: 5. The CDR3 consists of 13 residues. The material sequenced was PBMCs. The chain combines TRBV7-6 with TRBJ2-7, with 9 bases matching TRBD1. This receptor was identified in a woman aged 18-35 years in good health and CMV-seropositive. The CDR3 sequence is CASSLGQGTEQYF. The CDR3 DNA is TGTGCCAGCAGCCTGGGACAGGGAACCGAGCAGTACTTC.